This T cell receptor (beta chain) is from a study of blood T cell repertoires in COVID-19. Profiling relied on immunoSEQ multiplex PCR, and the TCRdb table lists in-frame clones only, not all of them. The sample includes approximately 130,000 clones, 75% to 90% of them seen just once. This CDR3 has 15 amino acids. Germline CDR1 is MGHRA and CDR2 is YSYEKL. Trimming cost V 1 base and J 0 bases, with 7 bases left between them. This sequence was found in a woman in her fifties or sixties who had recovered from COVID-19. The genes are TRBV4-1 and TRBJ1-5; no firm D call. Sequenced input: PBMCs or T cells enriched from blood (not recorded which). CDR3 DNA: TGCGCCAGCAGCCAAGCGATCGGTAGCAATCAGCCCCAGCATTTT. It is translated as CASSQAIGSNQPQHF.